This entry is about one TCR beta chain. Germline CDR1 reads LGHNA; CDR2 reads YSLEER. The CDR3 loop spans 15 amino acids. V was pared by 1 base and J by 4 bases, with 1 base of the junction left unmatched. TCRdb keeps only in-frame clones here, not all; method: immunoSEQ multiplex PCR. The sample lists fewer than 70,000 clones, about 88% occurring once. These data belong to a study of technical replicates of blood from a handful of donors. Material for sequencing was PBMCs. V gene TRBV4-3 combines with J gene TRBJ1-4; 9 nucleotides match TRBD1. The source of this sequence is a human donor in good health. Some clones in this sample may be carry-over from other donors' samples. For the CDR3, the DNA is TGCGCCAGCAGCCAAGGGGACAGGGATAATGAAAAACTGTTTTTT. Encoded protein: CASSQGDRDNEKLFF.